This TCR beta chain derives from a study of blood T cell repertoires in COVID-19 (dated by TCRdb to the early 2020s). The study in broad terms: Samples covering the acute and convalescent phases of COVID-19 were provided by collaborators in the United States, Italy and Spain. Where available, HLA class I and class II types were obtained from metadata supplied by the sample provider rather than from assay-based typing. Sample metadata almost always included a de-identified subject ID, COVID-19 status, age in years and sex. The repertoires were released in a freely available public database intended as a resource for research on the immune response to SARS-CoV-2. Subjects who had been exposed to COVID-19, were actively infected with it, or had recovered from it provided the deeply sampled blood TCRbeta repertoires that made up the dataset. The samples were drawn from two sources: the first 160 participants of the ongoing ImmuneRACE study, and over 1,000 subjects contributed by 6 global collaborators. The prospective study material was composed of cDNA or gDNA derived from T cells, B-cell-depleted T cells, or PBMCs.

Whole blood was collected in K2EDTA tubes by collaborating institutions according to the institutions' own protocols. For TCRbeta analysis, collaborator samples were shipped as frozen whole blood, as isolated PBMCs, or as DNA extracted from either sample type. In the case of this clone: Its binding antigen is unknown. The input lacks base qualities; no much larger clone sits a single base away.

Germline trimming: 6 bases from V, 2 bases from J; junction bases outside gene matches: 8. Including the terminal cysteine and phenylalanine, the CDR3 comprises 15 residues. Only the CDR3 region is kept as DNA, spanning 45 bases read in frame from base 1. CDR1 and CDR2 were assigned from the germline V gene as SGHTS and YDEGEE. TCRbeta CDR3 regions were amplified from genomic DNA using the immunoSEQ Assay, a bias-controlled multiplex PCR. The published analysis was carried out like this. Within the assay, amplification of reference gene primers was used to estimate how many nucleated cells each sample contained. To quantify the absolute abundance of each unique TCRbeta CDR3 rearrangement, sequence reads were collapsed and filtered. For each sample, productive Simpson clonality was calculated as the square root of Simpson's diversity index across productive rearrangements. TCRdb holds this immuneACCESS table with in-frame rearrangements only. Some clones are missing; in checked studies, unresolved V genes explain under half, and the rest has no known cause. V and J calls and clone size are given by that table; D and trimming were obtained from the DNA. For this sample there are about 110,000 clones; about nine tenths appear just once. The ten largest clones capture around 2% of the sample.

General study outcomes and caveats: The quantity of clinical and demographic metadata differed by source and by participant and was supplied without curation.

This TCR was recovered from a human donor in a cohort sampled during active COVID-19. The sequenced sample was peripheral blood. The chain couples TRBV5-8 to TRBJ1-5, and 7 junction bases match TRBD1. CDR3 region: CASTLRQGGNQPQHF. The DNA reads TGTGCCAGCACCCTCCGACAGGGAGGCAATCAGCCCCAGCATTTT.